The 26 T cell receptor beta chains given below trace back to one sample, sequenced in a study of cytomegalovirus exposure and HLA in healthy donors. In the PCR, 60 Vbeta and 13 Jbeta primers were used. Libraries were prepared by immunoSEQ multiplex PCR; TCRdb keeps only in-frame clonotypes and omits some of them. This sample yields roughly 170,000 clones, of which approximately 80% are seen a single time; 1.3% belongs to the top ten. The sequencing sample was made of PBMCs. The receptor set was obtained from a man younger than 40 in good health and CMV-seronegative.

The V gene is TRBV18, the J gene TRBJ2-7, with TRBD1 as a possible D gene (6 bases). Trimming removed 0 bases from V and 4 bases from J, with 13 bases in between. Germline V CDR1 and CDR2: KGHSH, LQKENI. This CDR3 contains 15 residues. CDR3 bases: TGTGCCAGCTCACCACCGGCAGGGGCCGAATACGAGCAGTACTTC. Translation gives CASSPPAGAEYEQYF.

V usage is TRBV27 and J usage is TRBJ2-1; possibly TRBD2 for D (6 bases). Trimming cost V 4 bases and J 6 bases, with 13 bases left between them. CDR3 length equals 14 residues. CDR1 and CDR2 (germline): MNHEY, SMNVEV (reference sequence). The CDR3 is CASSSGGTGNEQFF. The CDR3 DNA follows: TGTGCCAGCAGTTCCGGCGGGACGGGCAATGAGCAGTTCTTC.

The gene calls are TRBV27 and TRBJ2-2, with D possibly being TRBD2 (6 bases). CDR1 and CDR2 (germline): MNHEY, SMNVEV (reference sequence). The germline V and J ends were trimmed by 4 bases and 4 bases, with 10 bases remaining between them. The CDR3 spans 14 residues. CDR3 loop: CASSWQEGTGELFF. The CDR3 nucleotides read TGTGCCAGCAGTTGGCAGGAGGGCACCGGGGAGCTGTTTTTT.

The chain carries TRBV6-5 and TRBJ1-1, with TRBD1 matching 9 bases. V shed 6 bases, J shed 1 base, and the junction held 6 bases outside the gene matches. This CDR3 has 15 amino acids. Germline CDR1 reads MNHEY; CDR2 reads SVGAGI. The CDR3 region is CASRDRGLSNTEAFF. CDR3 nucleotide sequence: TGTGCCAGCAGGGACAGGGGACTTTCGAACACTGAAGCTTTCTTT.

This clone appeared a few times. This CDR3 is CASSYLGRVGTEAFF. The CDR3 region has the DNA TGTGCCAGCAGTTACTTGGGCAGGGTCGGCACTGAAGCTTTCTTT. The chain combines TRBV6-6 with TRBJ1-1; possible D gene TRBD1, 5 bases. Germline lookup yields CDR1 MNHNY and CDR2 SVGAGI (reference sequence). Trimming stripped 1 base from V and 4 bases from J, with 13 bases between. CDR3 length: 15 amino acids.

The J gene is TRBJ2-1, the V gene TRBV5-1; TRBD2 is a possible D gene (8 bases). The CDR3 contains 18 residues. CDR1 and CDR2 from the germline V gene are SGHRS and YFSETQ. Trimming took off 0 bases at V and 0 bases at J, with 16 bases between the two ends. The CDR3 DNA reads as TGCGCCAGCAGCTTGGTAGTAGCGGGACAGAGCTCCTACAATGAGCAGTTCTTC. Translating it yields CASSLVVAGQSSYNEQFF.

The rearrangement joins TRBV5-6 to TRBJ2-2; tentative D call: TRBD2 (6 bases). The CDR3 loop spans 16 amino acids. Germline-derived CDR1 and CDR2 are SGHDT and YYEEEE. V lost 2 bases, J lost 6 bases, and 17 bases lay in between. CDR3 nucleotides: TGTGCCAGCAGCTTAGTAATAAGGAGGGGCCCCGGGGAGCTGTTTTTT. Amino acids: CASSLVIRRGPGELFF.

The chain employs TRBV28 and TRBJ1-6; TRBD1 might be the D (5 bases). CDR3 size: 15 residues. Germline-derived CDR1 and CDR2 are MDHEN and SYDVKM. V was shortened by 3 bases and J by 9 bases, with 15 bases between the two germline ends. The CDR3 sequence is CASSLRPIQGSPLHF. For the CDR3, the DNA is TGTGCCAGCAGTTTGAGGCCAATTCAGGGTTCACCCCTCCACTTT. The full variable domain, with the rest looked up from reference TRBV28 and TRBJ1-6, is DVKVTQSSRYLVKRTGEKVFLECVQDMDHENMFWYRQDPGLGLRLIYFSYDVKMKEKGDIPEGYSVSREKKERFSLILESASTNQTSMYLCASSLRPIQGSPLHFGNGTRLTVT.

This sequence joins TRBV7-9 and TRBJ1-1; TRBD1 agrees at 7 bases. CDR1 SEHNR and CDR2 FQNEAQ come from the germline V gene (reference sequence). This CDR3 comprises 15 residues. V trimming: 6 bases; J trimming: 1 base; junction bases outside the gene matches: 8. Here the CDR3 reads CASSTRDRENTEAFF. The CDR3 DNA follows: TGTGCCAGCAGTACCCGTGACAGGGAGAACACTGAAGCTTTCTTT.

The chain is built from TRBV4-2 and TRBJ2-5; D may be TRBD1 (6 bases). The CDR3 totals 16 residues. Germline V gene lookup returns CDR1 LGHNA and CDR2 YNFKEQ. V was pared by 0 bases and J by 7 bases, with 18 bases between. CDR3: CASSQDLSQGKGTQYF. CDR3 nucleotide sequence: TGTGCCAGCAGCCAAGATCTGTCACAGGGTAAGGGGACCCAGTACTTC.

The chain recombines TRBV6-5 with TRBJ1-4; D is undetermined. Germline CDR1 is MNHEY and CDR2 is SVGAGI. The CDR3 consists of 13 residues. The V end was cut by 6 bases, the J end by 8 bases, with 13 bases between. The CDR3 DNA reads TGTGCCAGCAGCCACGTGGGGAGCGAAAAACTGTTTTTT. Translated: CASSHVGSEKLFF.

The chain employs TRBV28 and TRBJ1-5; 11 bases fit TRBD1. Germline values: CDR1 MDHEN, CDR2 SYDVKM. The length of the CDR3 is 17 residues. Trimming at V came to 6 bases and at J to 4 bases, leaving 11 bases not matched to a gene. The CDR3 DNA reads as TGTGCCAGCAGCCAAGGTGGACAGGGGGCCTTTAATCAGCCCCAGCATTTT. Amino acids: CASSQGGQGAFNQPQHF.

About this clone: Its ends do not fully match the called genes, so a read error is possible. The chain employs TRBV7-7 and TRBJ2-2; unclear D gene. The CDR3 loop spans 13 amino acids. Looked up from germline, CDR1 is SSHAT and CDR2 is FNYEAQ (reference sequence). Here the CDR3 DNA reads TGTGCTAGCAGTCGACAGAACACCGGGGAGCTGTTTTTT. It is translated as CASSRQNTGELFF.

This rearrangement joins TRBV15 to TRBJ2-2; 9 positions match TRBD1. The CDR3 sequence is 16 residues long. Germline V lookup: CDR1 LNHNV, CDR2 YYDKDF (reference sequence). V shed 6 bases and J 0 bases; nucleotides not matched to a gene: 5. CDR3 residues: CATRPTGGPNTGELFF. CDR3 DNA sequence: TGTGCCACCAGACCGACAGGGGGACCGAACACCGGGGAGCTGTTTTTT.

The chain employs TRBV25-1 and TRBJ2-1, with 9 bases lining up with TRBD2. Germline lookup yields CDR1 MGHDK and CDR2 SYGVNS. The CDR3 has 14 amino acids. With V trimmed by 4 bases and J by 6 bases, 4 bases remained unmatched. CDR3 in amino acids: CASSVSGRRNEQFF. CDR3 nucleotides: TGTGCCAGCAGTGTTAGCGGGAGACGCAATGAGCAGTTCTTC.

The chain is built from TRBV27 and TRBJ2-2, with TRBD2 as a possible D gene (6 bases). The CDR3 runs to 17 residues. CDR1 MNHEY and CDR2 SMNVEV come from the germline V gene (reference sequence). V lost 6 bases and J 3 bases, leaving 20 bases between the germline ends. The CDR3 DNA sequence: TGTGCCAGCAGCAAACCCGGGACTTCCCCCTACACCGGGGAGCTGTTTTTT. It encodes CASSKPGTSPYTGELFF.

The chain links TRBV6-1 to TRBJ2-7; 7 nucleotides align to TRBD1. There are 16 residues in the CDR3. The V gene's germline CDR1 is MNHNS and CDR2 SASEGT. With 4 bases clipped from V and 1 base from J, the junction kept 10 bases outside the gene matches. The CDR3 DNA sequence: TGTGCCAGCAGTGTTTCCGTGGGGACAGCGTCCTACGAGCAGTACTTC. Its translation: CASSVSVGTASYEQYF.

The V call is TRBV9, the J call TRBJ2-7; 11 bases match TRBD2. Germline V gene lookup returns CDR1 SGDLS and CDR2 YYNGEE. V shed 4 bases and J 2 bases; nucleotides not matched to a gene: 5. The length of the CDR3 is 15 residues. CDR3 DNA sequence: TGTGCCAGCAGCACGGGACTAGCGGCGACCTACGAGCAGTACTTC. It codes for CASSTGLAATYEQYF.

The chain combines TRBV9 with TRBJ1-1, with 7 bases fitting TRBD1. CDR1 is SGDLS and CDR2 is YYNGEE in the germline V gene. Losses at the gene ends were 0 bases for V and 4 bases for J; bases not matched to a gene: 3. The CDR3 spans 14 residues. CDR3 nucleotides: TGTGCCAGCAGCGTAGCAGGGGGAGGCACTGAAGCTTTCTTT. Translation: CASSVAGGGTEAFF.

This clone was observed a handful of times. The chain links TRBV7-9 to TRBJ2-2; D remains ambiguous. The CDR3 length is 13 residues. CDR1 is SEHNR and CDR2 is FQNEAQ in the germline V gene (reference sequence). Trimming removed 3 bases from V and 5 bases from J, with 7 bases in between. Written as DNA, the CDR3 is TGTGCCAGCAGCTTCTCTCTAACCGGGGAGCTGTTTTTT. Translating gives CASSFSLTGELFF.

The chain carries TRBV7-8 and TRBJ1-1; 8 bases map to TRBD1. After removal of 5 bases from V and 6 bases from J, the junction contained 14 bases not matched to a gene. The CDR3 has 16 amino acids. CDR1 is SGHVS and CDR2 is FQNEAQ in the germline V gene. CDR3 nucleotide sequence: TGTGCCAGCAGCCCTTTTGCAGGGGGCGATGGGGCTGAAGCTTTCTTT. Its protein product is CASSPFAGGDGAEAFF.

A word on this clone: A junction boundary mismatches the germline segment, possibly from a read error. CDR3 coding DNA: TGTGCTAGCAGCTTAACTAGCGGTGACGAGCAGTACTTC. This codes for CASSLTSGDEQYF. This sequence joins TRBV7-7 and TRBJ2-7; 8 bases are a match to TRBD2. The CDR3 spans 13 residues. From germline, CDR1 is SSHAT and CDR2 FNYEAQ (reference sequence).

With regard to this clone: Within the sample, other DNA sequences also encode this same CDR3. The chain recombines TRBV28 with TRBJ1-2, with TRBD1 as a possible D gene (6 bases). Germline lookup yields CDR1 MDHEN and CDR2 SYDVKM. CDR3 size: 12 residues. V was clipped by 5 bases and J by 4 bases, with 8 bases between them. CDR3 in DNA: TGTGCCAGCAGTCTGGACAGCTATGGCTACACCTTC. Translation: CASSLDSYGYTF.

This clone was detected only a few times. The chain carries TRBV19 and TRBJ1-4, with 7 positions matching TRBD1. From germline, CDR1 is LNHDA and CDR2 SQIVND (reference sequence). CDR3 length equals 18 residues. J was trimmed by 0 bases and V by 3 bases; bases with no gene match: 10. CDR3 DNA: TGTGCCAGTAGTATTAATTTACAGGGGACGTCAACTAATGAAAAACTGTTTTTT. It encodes CASSINLQGTSTNEKLFF. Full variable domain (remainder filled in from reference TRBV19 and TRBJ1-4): DGGITQSPKYLFRKEGQNVTLSCEQNLNHDAMYWYRQDPGQGLRLIYYSQIVNDFQKGDIAEGYSVSREKKESFPLTVTSAQKNPTAFYLCASSINLQGTSTNEKLFFGSGTQLSVL.

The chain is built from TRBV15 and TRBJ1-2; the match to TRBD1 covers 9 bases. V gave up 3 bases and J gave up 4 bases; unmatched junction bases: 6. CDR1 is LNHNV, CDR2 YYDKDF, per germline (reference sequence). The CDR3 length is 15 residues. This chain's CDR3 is CATSRGQGDSYGYTF. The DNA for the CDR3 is TGTGCCACCAGCAGGGGACAGGGTGACAGCTATGGCTACACCTTC.

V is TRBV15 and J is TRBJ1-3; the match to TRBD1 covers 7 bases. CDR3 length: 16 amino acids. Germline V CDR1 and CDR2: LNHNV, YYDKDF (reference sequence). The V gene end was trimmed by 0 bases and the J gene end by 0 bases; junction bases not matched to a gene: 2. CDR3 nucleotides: TGTGCCACCAGCAGAGAGAGGACAGGCTCTGGAAACACCATATATTTT. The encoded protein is CATSRERTGSGNTIYF.